This T cell receptor beta chain came from a study of identifying expanded T cells in peripheral blood. Germline V gene sequence: CDR1 MNHEY, CDR2 SMNVEV (reference sequence). Trimming at V came to 3 bases and at J to 5 bases, leaving 12 bases not matched to a gene. CDR3 length: 16 residues. Profiling relied on immunoSEQ multiplex PCR, and the TCRdb table lists in-frame clones only, not all of them. The table has 85,000 to 100,000 clones, 88% seen once. With respect to this clone: The antigen remains unidentified.

During the collection period, no donor immune events like infections were recorded. Study-wide points: Differentially abundant clones: around 1.1 between replicates, around 17 at two to three weeks, less than 20 at four. Roughly two-week clone count variance significantly increased as total template count grew.

The sequenced sample consisted of blood. The rearrangement joins TRBV27 to TRBJ2-7; the match to TRBD1 covers 8 bases. The receptor was derived from a person aged 18 to 70 in good health. The CDR3 DNA is TGTGCCAGCAGTTTCTTTGGAAGGACAGGGCTAAACGAGCAGTACTTC. Translating gives CASSFFGRTGLNEQYF.